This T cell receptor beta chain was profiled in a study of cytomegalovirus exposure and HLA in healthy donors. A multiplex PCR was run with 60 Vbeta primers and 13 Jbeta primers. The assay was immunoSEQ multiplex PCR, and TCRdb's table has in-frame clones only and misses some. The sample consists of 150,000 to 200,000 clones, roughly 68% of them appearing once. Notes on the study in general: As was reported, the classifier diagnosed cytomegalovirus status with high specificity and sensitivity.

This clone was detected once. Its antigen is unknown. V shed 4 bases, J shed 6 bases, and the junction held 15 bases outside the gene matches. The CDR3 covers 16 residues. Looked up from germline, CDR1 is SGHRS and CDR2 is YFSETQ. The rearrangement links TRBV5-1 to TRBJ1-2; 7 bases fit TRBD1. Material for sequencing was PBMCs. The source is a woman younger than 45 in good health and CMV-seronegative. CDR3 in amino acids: CASSVGTEQNRHGYTF. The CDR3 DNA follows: TGCGCCAGCAGCGTAGGGACAGAACAAAACCGGCATGGCTACACCTTC. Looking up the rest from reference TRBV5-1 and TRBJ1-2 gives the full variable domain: KAGVTQTPRYLIKTRGQQVTLSCSPISGHRSVSWYQQTPGQGLQFLFEYFSETQRNKGNFPGRFSGRQFSNSRSEMNVSTLELGDSALYLCASSVGTEQNRHGYTFGSGTRLTVV.